The 31 T cell receptor beta chains below were found in one sample sequenced in a study of T cells in Graves' hyperthyroidism and ophthalmopathy. Amplification yielded TCR beta CDR3 regions, with RNA transcripts as the source. Carried out on the TCR CDR3, a first-round RT-PCR used the HTBI primer set. TCRdb re-analysed the multiplex PCR reads in MiXCR, keeping a single row per CDR3 protein. Of around 660,000 distinct CDR3 sequences detected, nearly 45% appear once; the ten largest clones hold less than 9.5%. Sample: peripheral blood or thyroid tissue (not recorded which). The receptor source for this set is an adult man with Graves' disease, either hyperthyroidism or ophthalmopathy (not recorded which).

As for this clonotype: The junction shows a germline mismatch at one end, possibly a read error. The gene calls are TRBV20-1 and TRBJ1-5, with TRBD1 identical over 8 bases. In germline, CDR1 is DFQATT, CDR2 SNEGSKA (reference sequence). There are 16 residues in the CDR3. In DNA form, the CDR3 reads TGCAGTGCTGCCGGACAGGGTGATGCTAGCAATCAGCCACAGCATTTT. This gives the protein CSAAGQGDASNQPQHF.

This clonotype was seen a handful of times. This chain uses TRBV11-2 with TRBJ2-2, with D maybe TRBD2 (5 bases). This CDR3 has 12 residues. V lost 5 bases to trimming and J lost 7 bases, with 8 bases between them. Germline assignment: CDR1 SGHAT and CDR2 FQNNGV. CDR3 in DNA: TGTGCCAGCAGCCAAGCGGTCGGGGAGCTGTTTTTT. The encoded protein is CASSQAVGELFF.

This clonotype has a single count. The chain employs TRBV5-1 and TRBJ1-1; possibly TRBD1 for D (6 bases). The CDR3 is made up of 13 amino acids. Trimming pared 0 bases from V and 8 bases from J, leaving 11 bases between. Germline assignment: CDR1 SGHRS and CDR2 YFSETQ. The CDR3 sequence is CASSLAKGTEAFF. The DNA for the CDR3 is TGCGCCAGCAGCTTGGCAAAAGGGACAGAAGCTTTCTTT.

This chain uses TRBV5-1 with TRBJ1-3, with D tentatively TRBD1 (5 bases). The CDR3 totals 16 residues. Per germline, CDR1 SGHRS and CDR2 YFSETQ. V gave up 0 bases and J gave up 0 bases, with 10 bases separating them. CDR3 bases: TGCGCCAGCAGCTTGGAGGTGGGGACCTCTGGAAACACCATATATTTT. Its translation is CASSLEVGTSGNTIYF.

This rearrangement joins TRBV29-1 to TRBJ2-2, with a possible D match to TRBD2 (6 bases). The ends were cut back, 1 base at V and 12 bases at J, with 12 bases in the middle. Germline V gene data show CDR1 as SQVTM and CDR2 as ANQGSEA. This CDR3 contains 12 residues. CDR3 in DNA: TGCAGCGTTGAAGCGCGGGGCGGAAAGCTGTTTTTT. Amino acids: CSVEARGGKLFF.

This clonotype was recorded at least ten times. In DNA form, the CDR3 reads TGTGCCAGCTGTCGGGACAGCTCTGGAAACACCATATATTTT. Translating it yields CASCRDSSGNTIYF. The chain couples TRBV2 to TRBJ1-3; 7 nucleotides line up with TRBD1. The CDR3 sequence is 14 residues long. Looked up from germline, CDR1 is SNHLY and CDR2 is FYNNEI. The J segment lost 0 bases and the V segment lost 8 bases, leaving 4 bases of the junction unmatched.

This chain connects TRBV7-2 to TRBJ1-4; D gene uncertain. Germline V gene sequence: CDR1 SGHTA, CDR2 FQGNSA. This CDR3 contains 14 residues. Trimming pared 8 bases from V and 4 bases from J, leaving 14 bases between. CDR3 sequence reads: CASSETSGNEKLFF. In DNA, the CDR3 is TGTGCCAGCTCCGAAACCTCCGGTAATGAAAAACTGTTTTTT.

This clonotype was detected many times. This chain connects TRBV9 to TRBJ1-6, with 10 bases that match TRBD1. Per the germline V gene, CDR1 is SGDLS and CDR2 is YYNGEE. V shed 2 bases, J shed 9 bases, and the junction held 5 bases outside the gene matches. There are 15 residues in the CDR3. The CDR3, as DNA: TGTGCCAGCAGCGTGGGGGACAGGGGATTTTCACCCCTCCACTTT. As protein: CASSVGDRGFSPLHF.

The genes are TRBV25-1 and TRBJ1-6; 7 nucleotides line up with TRBD1. Germline assignment: CDR1 MGHDK and CDR2 SYGVNS. The length of the CDR3 is 12 residues. V gave up 11 bases and J gave up 6 bases; unmatched junction bases: 4. Here the CDR3 DNA reads TGTGCCTGGGACAGAAGTAATTCACCCCTCCACTTT. Translating gives CAWDRSNSPLHF.

This clonotype has a single count. One end of the junction varies from germline; a read error may be responsible. The V gene is TRBV5-1, the J gene TRBJ1-2, with D hard to call. Germline V CDR1 and CDR2: SGHRS, YFSETQ. The CDR3 totals 14 residues. The CDR3 here is CASSFPRTDYGYTF. The CDR3 DNA reads as TGTGCCAGCAGCTTTCCGCGGACGGACTATGGCTACACCTTC.

On this clonotype: The conserved final phenylalanine or tryptophan is absent from the CDR3, which likely points to a read error. The chain combines TRBV14 with TRBJ1-1; D gene unclear. Germline values: CDR1 SGHDN, CDR2 FVKESK. The germline V and J ends were trimmed by 2 bases and 3 bases, with 16 bases remaining between them. CDR3 length equals 16 residues. The CDR3 sequence: CASSQLRIFQDTEAFL. CDR3 bases: TGTGCCAGCAGCCAACTCAGGATATTCCAGGACACTGAAGCTTTCCTT.

The chain has TRBV20-1 and TRBJ1-1; possible D gene TRBD1, 6 bases. Looked up from germline, CDR1 is DFQATT and CDR2 is SNEGSKA (reference sequence). V was trimmed by 0 bases and J by 4 bases, leaving 15 bases between them. The length of the CDR3 is 15 residues. The CDR3 bases are TGCAGTGCTAGAGAAGACCGGGACATAGGCACTGAAGCTTTCTTT. It specifies CSAREDRDIGTEAFF.

The chain is built from TRBV19 and TRBJ1-5; unclear D gene. Germline CDR1 and CDR2: LNHDA and SQIVND (reference sequence). The CDR3 length is 11 residues. Trimming cost V 5 bases and J 9 bases, with 8 bases left between them. Here the CDR3 reads CASSSPGPQHF. The CDR3 DNA reads as TGTGCCAGTAGTTCCCCCGGGCCCCAGCATTTT.

The chain recombines TRBV6-6 with TRBJ2-5; possible D gene TRBD2, 5 bases. V was pared by 8 bases and J by 5 bases, with 18 bases between. The CDR3 spans 14 residues. The V gene's germline CDR1 is MNHNY and CDR2 SVGAGI (reference sequence). In nucleotides, the CDR3 is TGTGCCAGCCACGACCTTGGGATAGCGGAGACCCAGTACTTC. As protein: CASHDLGIAETQYF.

The chain recombines TRBV7-9 with TRBJ2-7; TRBD1 might be the D (6 bases). Germline lookup yields CDR1 SEHNR and CDR2 FQNEAQ (reference sequence). The V and J ends lost 5 bases and 0 bases respectively, with 17 bases between them. This CDR3 has 16 residues. CDR3: CASSSALADSSYEQYF. The CDR3 DNA sequence: TGTGCCAGCAGCAGCGCCTTGGCGGACAGCTCCTACGAGCAGTACTTC.

In its sample, this clonotype was seen a few times. This rearrangement joins TRBV7-8 to TRBJ1-2, with unresolved D. Germline values: CDR1 SGHVS, CDR2 FQNEAQ. The ends were cut back, 1 base at V and 1 base at J, with 16 bases in the middle. The CDR3 has 17 residues. CDR3 nucleotides: TGTGCCAGCAGCTTAGGGGCAGTCGCTGAGAGTAACTATGGCTACACCTTC. Translating it yields CASSLGAVAESNYGYTF.

This rearrangement joins TRBV7-9 to TRBJ1-3, with D unclear. Germline V gene lookup returns CDR1 SEHNR and CDR2 FQNEAQ (reference sequence). The V end was cut by 5 bases, the J end by 7 bases, with 6 bases between. The CDR3 extends over 11 amino acids. The CDR3 spells CASSRPNTIYF. DNA for the CDR3: TGTGCCAGCAGCCGACCCAACACCATATATTTT.

This clonotype has a count of ten or more. The chain employs TRBV29-1 and TRBJ1-5, with TRBD1 matching over 8 bases. Trimming at V came to 4 bases and at J to 7 bases, leaving 6 bases not matched to a gene. Germline V gives CDR1 SQVTM, CDR2 ANQGSEA. CDR3 length: 13 residues. CDR3 in amino acids: CSVAQGAEQPQHF. The CDR3 nucleotides are TGCAGCGTTGCTCAGGGGGCAGAGCAGCCCCAGCATTTT.

In this sample, this clonotype turned up many times. This chain links TRBV9 with TRBJ1-5; D not resolved. CDR3 length equals 13 residues. Germline V gene lookup returns CDR1 SGDLS and CDR2 YYNGEE. The germline V and J ends were trimmed by 0 bases and 6 bases, with 7 bases remaining between them. The CDR3 DNA is TGTGCCAGCAGCGTAGAAGGGATTCAGCCCCAGCATTTT. Encoded protein: CASSVEGIQPQHF.

This clonotype was observed a few times. The rearrangement links TRBV3-1 to TRBJ1-2; the D is unclear. The CDR3 contains 12 residues. With 1 base removed from V and 7 bases from J, the gap between germline ends came to 7 bases. Germline V gene data show CDR1 as LGHDT and CDR2 as YNNKEL (reference sequence). The CDR3 is CASSQGVSGYTF. The CDR3 region has the DNA TGTGCCAGCAGCCAAGGTGTCAGTGGCTACACCTTC.

The sample holds many counts of this clonotype. The chain employs TRBV2 and TRBJ1-4, with D unresolved. V gave up 3 bases and J gave up 7 bases, with 9 bases separating them. The CDR3 sequence is 13 residues long. The germline gives CDR1 SNHLY, CDR2 FYNNEI. The CDR3 here is CASSEWPLEKLFF. The DNA for the CDR3 is TGTGCCAGCAGTGAGTGGCCACTTGAAAAACTGTTTTTT.

The chain couples TRBV9 to TRBJ2-7; the D is unclear. Between the trimmed V and J ends, which lost 4 bases and 6 bases, there was a span of 14 bases. The CDR3 consists of 13 residues. Germline CDR1 SGDLS, CDR2 YYNGEE. The CDR3 here is CASSLVSRGEQYF. The DNA for the CDR3 is TGTGCCAGCAGCTTAGTATCTAGAGGCGAGCAGTACTTC.

This clonotype was counted many times. The chain is built from TRBV19 and TRBJ1-2; D unresolved. Germline V gene lookup returns CDR1 LNHDA and CDR2 SQIVND (reference sequence). The length of the CDR3 is 13 residues. With 5 bases removed from V and 5 bases from J, the gap between germline ends came to 12 bases. The CDR3 DNA reads TGTGCCAGTAGTCCTTCAAGGTTTTATGGCTACACCTTC. Its protein product is CASSPSRFYGYTF.

This clonotype was counted only a few times. The chain uses TRBV10-3 and TRBJ1-1; a possible D gene is TRBD1 (5 bases). CDR3 length equals 14 residues. The V gene's germline CDR1 is ENHRY and CDR2 SYGVKD. The CDR3 protein is CAASDSSLLTEAFF. The CDR3 DNA sequence: TGTGCAGCCAGTGACAGTTCCCTCCTCACTGAAGCTTTCTTT.

This clonotype was counted only a few times. The genes are TRBV6-1 and TRBJ1-5; 7 bases match TRBD1. The CDR3 runs 14 residues. Germline lookup yields CDR1 MNHNS and CDR2 SASEGT. The ends lost 2 bases at V and 6 bases at J; junction bases unmatched: 4. CDR3 residues: CASSEQGGGQPQHF. CDR3 nucleotides: TGTGCCAGCAGTGAACAGGGGGGGGGTCAGCCCCAGCATTTT.

Turning to this clonotype: The junction does not match germline at one end; this may be a read error. This chain links TRBV20-1 with TRBJ1-2; TRBD1 agrees at 9 bases. The CDR3 loop spans 12 amino acids. Per germline, CDR1 DFQATT and CDR2 SNEGSKA (reference sequence). The CDR3 protein is CGASGTGNGYTF. The CDR3 nucleotides are TGCGGTGCTAGCGGGACAGGGAATGGCTACACCTTC.

J is TRBJ2-5 and V is TRBV13; 10 positions agree with TRBD2. The CDR3 loop spans 15 amino acids. Germline trimming cut 4 bases from V and 4 bases from J; bases unmatched to any gene: 6. The germline CDR1 and CDR2 sequences are PRHDT and FYEKMQ (reference sequence). The DNA for the CDR3 is TGTGCCAGCAGCTCGAGCGGGAGGGCCTCAGAGACCCAGTACTTC. It encodes CASSSSGRASETQYF.

This clonotype was seen a few times. The chain joins TRBV7-2 to TRBJ2-5; TRBD2 agrees at 8 bases. V was pared by 7 bases and J by 5 bases, with 15 bases of the junction left unmatched. The CDR3 loop spans 16 amino acids. Germline V gene lookup returns CDR1 SGHTA and CDR2 FQGNSA. CDR3 region: CASTPGRLAGRETQYF. Written as DNA, the CDR3 is TGTGCCAGCACCCCCGGTCGGTTAGCGGGAAGGGAGACCCAGTACTTC.

This clonotype occurred a few times. The V and J genes are TRBV5-4 and TRBJ1-1, with D tentatively TRBD1 (6 bases). The CDR3 totals 15 residues. Trimming stripped 0 bases from V and 0 bases from J, with 9 bases between. CDR1 is SGHNT and CDR2 is YYREEE in the germline V gene (reference sequence). The CDR3 loop reads CASSLVRGVNTEAFF. In nucleotides, the CDR3 is TGTGCCAGCAGCTTGGTCAGGGGCGTGAACACTGAAGCTTTCTTT.

CDR3 nucleotides: TGTGCCAGTAGTGCCTTCGGACAGGAATCGAACACTGAAGCTTTCTTT. Translation: CASSAFGQESNTEAFF. The chain links TRBV19 to TRBJ1-1; 7 nucleotides agree with TRBD1. Germline CDR1 and CDR2: LNHDA and SQIVND (reference sequence). V gave up 5 bases and J gave up 1 base; unmatched junction bases: 10. The CDR3 is made up of 16 amino acids.

Details on this clonotype: Here the CDR3 omits its conserved ending phenylalanine or tryptophan, so a read error is the likely source. The DNA is left out, because the CDR3 cannot be placed on it with certainty; the CDR3 is given as TCRdb lists it. The chain has TRBV2 and TRBJ1-4; TRBD1 reflects the table's D call only, with no check against the DNA. CDR1 and CDR2 (germline): SNHLY, FYNNEI. The CDR3 region is 9 residues in length, termini included. The CDR3 spells CASSEEGGV.